This TCR beta chain was sequenced for a study of blood T cell repertoires in COVID-19. Method: immunoSEQ multiplex PCR; TCRdb's copy keeps in-frame clones and lacks some. This table has approximately 500,000 clones, over 75% appearing once. Trimming took 5 bases from V and 5 from J; bases not matched to a gene: 5. The CDR3 is 14 amino acids. In germline, CDR1 is SGHRS, CDR2 YFSETQ. V and J are TRBV5-1 and TRBJ2-1; TRBD1 matches at 9 bases. Sequenced: peripheral blood. This TCR derives from a human donor in a cohort sampled during active COVID-19. DNA of the CDR3: TGCGCCAGCAGACCCGGGACAGGGAACAATGAGCAGTTCTTC. Its translation: CASRPGTGNNEQFF.